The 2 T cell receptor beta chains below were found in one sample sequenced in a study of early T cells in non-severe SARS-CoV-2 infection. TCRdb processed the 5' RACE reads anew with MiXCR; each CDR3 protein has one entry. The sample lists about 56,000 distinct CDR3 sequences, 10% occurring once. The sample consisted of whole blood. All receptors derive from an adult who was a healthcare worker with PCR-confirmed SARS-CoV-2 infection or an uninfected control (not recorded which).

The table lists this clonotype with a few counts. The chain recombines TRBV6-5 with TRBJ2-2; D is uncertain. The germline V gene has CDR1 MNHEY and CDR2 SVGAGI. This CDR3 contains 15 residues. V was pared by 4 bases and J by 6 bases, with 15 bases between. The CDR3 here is CASSSEALAAGELFF. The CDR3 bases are TGTGCCAGCAGTTCCGAGGCCCTGGCAGCCGGGGAGCTGTTTTTT.

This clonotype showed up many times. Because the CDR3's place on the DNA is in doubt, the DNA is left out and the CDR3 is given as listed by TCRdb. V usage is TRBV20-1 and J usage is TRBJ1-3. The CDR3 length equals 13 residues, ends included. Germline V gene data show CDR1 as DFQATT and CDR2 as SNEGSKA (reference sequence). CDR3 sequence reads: CSAPVGSGNTIYF.